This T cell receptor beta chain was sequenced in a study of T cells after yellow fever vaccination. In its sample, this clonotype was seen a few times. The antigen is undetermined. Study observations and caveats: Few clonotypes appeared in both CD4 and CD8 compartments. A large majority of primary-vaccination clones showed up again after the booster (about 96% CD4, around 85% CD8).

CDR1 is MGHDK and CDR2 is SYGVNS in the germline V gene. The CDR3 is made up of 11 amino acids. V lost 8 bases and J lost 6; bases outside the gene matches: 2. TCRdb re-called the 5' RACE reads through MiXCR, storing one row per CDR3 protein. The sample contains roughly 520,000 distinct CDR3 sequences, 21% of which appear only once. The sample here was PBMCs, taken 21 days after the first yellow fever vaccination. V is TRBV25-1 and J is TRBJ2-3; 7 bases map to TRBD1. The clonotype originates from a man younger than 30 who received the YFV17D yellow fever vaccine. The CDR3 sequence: CASHRGDTQYF. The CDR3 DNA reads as TGTGCCAGCCACAGGGGTGATACGCAGTATTTT.